The sequence of this T cell receptor (beta chain) was determined in a study of beta chain features in type 1 diabetes. The wider study: Investigators examined some 100,000,000 sorted cells across all samples.

Germline CDR1 MNHEY, CDR2 SVGAGI. The CDR3 runs 14 residues. V trimming: 6 bases; J trimming: 6 bases; junction bases outside the gene matches: 5. Concerning this clone: The antigen remains undetermined.

The sequenced template was cDNA made from the entire isolated RNA. Average reads for naive, central memory and regulatory T cell samples were 3.5 million to 4.5 million. Data came from immunoSEQ multiplex PCR; TCRdb stores just in-frame clones and leaves some out. The sample gives under 900,000 clones, about a sixth of which show up once; 0.023% is in the top ten. Points from the study as a whole: Insertions at VDJ junctions were less frequent in type 1 diabetes patients. These patients also deleted more nucleotides at the same junctions. Moderate but significant shortening of TCRB CDR3s was recorded in all four CD4+ subsets from Type 1 diabetes patients.

This clonotype was sampled from a woman between 18 and 29 years old in good health. The chain links TRBV6-5 to TRBJ1-5; 10 nucleotides match TRBD1. The sample taken for sequencing was naive CD4+ T cells from blood. For the CDR3, the DNA is TGTGCCAGCAGGCCGGGACAGGGGAGTCAGCCCCAGCATTTT. It translates to CASRPGQGSQPQHF.